These T cell receptor beta chains were read from a single sample in a study of glioma-infiltrating T cells after dendritic cell vaccination. Assay used: immunoSEQ multiplex PCR; TCRdb lists only in-frame clones, some missing. The profile shows tens of thousands of clones, almost 85% of them singletons. The sample was blood, taken before dendritic cell vaccination. The source is a human donor with glioblastoma. Both conserved end residues are part of each CDR3. Each record gives: D gene, V gene, clone size, J gene, CDR3 DNA, CDR3 protein. D genes are given only for firm matches. Some rows mark clone size as missing; the rest say once, few, many or name a class of expanded clone.

D: .; V: TRBV5-6; size: .; J: TRBJ1-5; DNA: TGTGCCAGCAGCTTGGACAAGGGGCAAAGCAATCAGCCCCAGCATTTT; CDR3: CASSLDKGQSNQPQHF
D: TRBD1; V: TRBV27; size: .; J: TRBJ2-5; DNA: TGTGCCAGCAGTCGAGGCCCCGGGACAGATGGGAAGCAGTACTTC; CDR3: CASSRGPGTDGKQYF
D: .; V: TRBV6-5; size: .; J: TRBJ2-1; DNA: TGTGCCAGCAGTCGACGGGTCAATGAGCAGTTCTTC; CDR3: CASSRRVNEQFF
D: .; V: TRBV7-2; size: .; J: TRBJ2-5; DNA: TGTGCCAGCAGCTTATATCGGGAGACCCAGTACTTC; CDR3: CASSLYRETQYF
D: .; V: TRBV7-2; size: .; J: TRBJ2-7; DNA: TGTGCCAGCAGCTCGTCCGAGGCCGAGCAGTACTTC; CDR3: CASSSSEAEQYF
D: TRBD2; V: TRBV5-1; size: .; J: TRBJ2-5; DNA: TGCGCCAGCAGCTTGGACGGGGGGCAAGAGACCCAGTACTTC; CDR3: CASSLDGGQETQYF
D: TRBD2; V: TRBV29-1; size: .; J: TRBJ2-1; DNA: TGCAGCCCTCCCGGGGGGGGGTCCTACAATGAGCAGTTCTTC; CDR3: CSPPGGGSYNEQFF
D: TRBD1; V: TRBV7-9; size: .; J: TRBJ1-1; DNA: TGTGCCAGCAGCCCCAGGGGGCTTGGGAGTGAAGCTTTCTTT; CDR3: CASSPRGLGSEAFF
D: .; V: TRBV28; size: .; J: TRBJ1-2; DNA: TGTGCCAGCACACGGGCAGGGTTGAACTATGGCTACACCTTC; CDR3: CASTRAGLNYGYTF
D: .; V: TRBV29-1; size: few; J: TRBJ2-2; DNA: TGCAGCGCTCCAGCGCATACCGGGGAGCTGTTTTTT; CDR3: CSAPAHTGELFF
D: .; V: TRBV19; size: .; J: TRBJ2-5; DNA: TGTGCCAGTAGTCCCCGGAGGGTCCAAGAGACCCAGTACTTC; CDR3: CASSPRRVQETQYF
D: .; V: TRBV2; size: .; J: TRBJ1-1; DNA: TGTGCCAGCAGTTCGGGGGTTAGGTCCACTGAAGCTTTCTTT; CDR3: CASSSGVRSTEAFF
D: .; V: TRBV5-6; size: .; J: TRBJ2-2; DNA: TGTGCCAGCAGTTGGTTGAATTTCGGGGGAACCGGGGAGCTGTTTTTT; CDR3: CASSWLNFGGTGELFF
D: TRBD1; V: TRBV19; size: .; J: TRBJ1-6; DNA: TGTGCAACCAGCCCCGGGACAGGGGGCTCAGGATCACCCCTCCACTTT; CDR3: CATSPGTGGSGSPLHF
D: .; V: TRBV27; size: few; J: TRBJ2-3; DNA: TGTGCCAGTGGGTCTAGACCAGATACGCAGTATTTT; CDR3: CASGSRPDTQYF
D: .; V: TRBV5-1; size: once; J: TRBJ1-3; DNA: TGCGCCAGCTCAGGGCGTGGAAACACCATATATTTT; CDR3: CASSGRGNTIYF
D: .; V: TRBV14; size: .; J: TRBJ1-2; DNA: TGTGCCAGCAGCCCTATCGAAAAAACTAACTATGGCTACACCTTC; CDR3: CASSPIEKTNYGYTF
D: .; V: TRBV2; size: .; J: TRBJ2-5; DNA: TGTGCCAGCAGTGTAACTAGCAGTAAAGAGACCCAGTACTTC; CDR3: CASSVTSSKETQYF
D: .; V: TRBV7-9; size: .; J: TRBJ2-6; DNA: TGTGCCAGCAGCCCTCCGGAGGGGAAGGAGTTATCTGGGGCCAACGTCCTGACTTTC; CDR3: CASSPPEGKELSGANVLTF
D: TRBD1; V: TRBV19; size: .; J: TRBJ2-2; DNA: TGTGCCAGTAGTCTCCAGGGGGCATCGGCCGGGGAGCTGTTTTTT; CDR3: CASSLQGASAGELFF
D: .; V: TRBV4-2; size: few; J: TRBJ1-5; DNA: TGTGCCAGCAGCAGCGGAGGGGATAGCAATCAGCCCCAGCATTTT; CDR3: CASSSGGDSNQPQHF
D: .; V: TRBV13; size: .; J: TRBJ2-7; DNA: TGTGCCAGCAGCTTAATCAGGGGCTCCTACGAGCAGTACTTC; CDR3: CASSLIRGSYEQYF
D: TRBD1; V: TRBV5-1; size: .; J: TRBJ1-2; DNA: TGCGCCAGCAGCTCGGGACAGGGAGACTATGGCTACACCTTC; CDR3: CASSSGQGDYGYTF
D: .; V: TRBV2; size: once; J: TRBJ2-5; DNA: TGTGCCAGCAGTGAAGGGGGGGGCGATGCTCCTGAGGCCCAGTACTTC; CDR3: CASSEGGGDAPEAQYF
D: TRBD2; V: TRBV9; size: .; J: TRBJ2-4; DNA: TGTGCCAGCAGCGTGGGACTAGCGGATTCCAAAAACATTCAGTACTTC; CDR3: CASSVGLADSKNIQYF
D: TRBD1; V: TRBV7-9; size: .; J: TRBJ2-6; DNA: TGTGCCAGCACCATTCCAGGGGGAAGTAAGTCTGGGGCCAACGTCCTGACTTTC; CDR3: CASTIPGGSKSGANVLTF
D: TRBD1; V: TRBV15; size: .; J: TRBJ1-2; DNA: TGTGCCACCAGCCCCGGTACAGGGGGAAGGTATGGCTACACCTTC; CDR3: CATSPGTGGRYGYTF
D: .; V: TRBV25-1; size: .; J: TRBJ2-5; DNA: TGTGCCTCCTTGGGCAGGCCTACCCAAGAGACCCAGTACTTC; CDR3: CASLGRPTQETQYF
D: TRBD1; V: TRBV5-1; size: .; J: TRBJ2-5; DNA: TGCGCCAGCAGCCTAGGGACAGGGAAAGAGACCCAGTACTTC; CDR3: CASSLGTGKETQYF
D: .; V: TRBV6-1; size: .; J: TRBJ2-1; DNA: TGTGCCAGCATCGGATGGACTCGTAATTACAATGAGCAGTTCTTC; CDR3: CASIGWTRNYNEQFF
D: .; V: TRBV12-2; size: .; J: TRBJ2-1; DNA: TGTGCAAGTCGCTTAGCGTTTAGCGGCTCCTACAATGAGCAGTTCTTC; CDR3: CASRLAFSGSYNEQFF
D: TRBD1; V: TRBV5-1; size: .; J: TRBJ2-7; DNA: TGCGCCAGCAGCGGGACAGGGAGCTCCTACGAGCAGTACTTC; CDR3: CASSGTGSSYEQYF
D: .; V: TRBV29-1; size: .; J: TRBJ2-3; DNA: TGCAGCGATGTAGCCGTTCGGGGTCCTGGCACAGATACGCAGTATTTT; CDR3: CSDVAVRGPGTDTQYF
D: .; V: TRBV27; size: .; J: TRBJ1-5; DNA: TGTGCCAGCAGCCCAGTCAAAGGGGCAAATCAGCCCCAGCATTTT; CDR3: CASSPVKGANQPQHF
D: .; V: TRBV27; size: .; J: TRBJ2-1; DNA: TGTGCCAGCAGTTATCGGGGACAACACAATGAGCAGTTCTTC; CDR3: CASSYRGQHNEQFF
D: TRBD1; V: TRBV2; size: .; J: TRBJ2-7; DNA: TGTGCCAGCAGTGAATACAGGGGCTACGAGCAGTACTTC; CDR3: CASSEYRGYEQYF
D: .; V: TRBV13; size: .; J: TRBJ1-2; DNA: TGTGCCAGCAGCGCAACAGTGGGCCTAGGCTACACCTTC; CDR3: CASSATVGLGYTF
D: .; V: TRBV4-2; size: .; J: TRBJ2-1; DNA: TGTGCCAGCAGCCAAGATAAGCTAGCGTATAATGAGCAGTTCTTC; CDR3: CASSQDKLAYNEQFF
D: TRBD2; V: TRBV5-4; size: .; J: TRBJ2-5; DNA: TGTGCCAGCAGCAACCGGCGGGGGGAAGAGACCCAGTACTTC; CDR3: CASSNRRGEETQYF
D: TRBD1; V: TRBV5-1; size: .; J: TRBJ1-5; DNA: TGCGCCAGCAGCACCGGGACAGGGGGTCAGCCCCAGCATTTT; CDR3: CASSTGTGGQPQHF
D: .; V: TRBV27; size: .; J: TRBJ1-6; DNA: TGTGCCAGCAGTTTACGGGAGGCTAATTCACCCCTCCACTTT; CDR3: CASSLREANSPLHF
D: .; V: TRBV29-1; size: once; J: TRBJ2-2; DNA: TGCAGCGTCGTACCGGGACATTCGAACACCGGGGAGCTGTTTTTT; CDR3: CSVVPGHSNTGELFF
D: TRBD2; V: TRBV25-1; size: .; J: TRBJ2-5; DNA: TGTGCCAGCAGTCCCCAACCGACTAGCGGGGGGGAGACCCAGTACTTC; CDR3: CASSPQPTSGGETQYF
D: TRBD1; V: TRBV6-1; size: once; J: TRBJ2-1; DNA: TGTGCCAGCAGTCCACGGGACAGACAAGAGCAGTTCTTC; CDR3: CASSPRDRQEQFF
D: TRBD1; V: TRBV19; size: few; J: TRBJ2-7; DNA: TGTGCCAGTAGTATAGATAGGACAGGGATGTTCAACGAGCAGTACTTC; CDR3: CASSIDRTGMFNEQYF
D: TRBD1; V: TRBV11-2; size: .; J: TRBJ1-1; DNA: TGTGCCAGCAGCCCAACCCGACAGGGGGGGACTGAAGCTTTCTTT; CDR3: CASSPTRQGGTEAFF
D: .; V: TRBV12-5; size: .; J: TRBJ1-3; DNA: TGTGCTAGTGGTTTGGGCCAGGGGCTGAGAGGAAACACCATATATTTT; CDR3: CASGLGQGLRGNTIYF
D: .; V: TRBV7-2; size: once; J: TRBJ1-3; DNA: TGTGCCAGCAGTAAGGGAGCCGGAAACACCATATATTTT; CDR3: CASSKGAGNTIYF
D: TRBD2; V: TRBV5-1; size: .; J: TRBJ2-1; DNA: TGCGCCAGCAGCTTGGAACAGCGGGGGTACAATGAGCAGTTCTTC; CDR3: CASSLEQRGYNEQFF
D: .; V: TRBV29-1; size: .; J: TRBJ2-5; DNA: TGCAGCGTTGCTTTCGAGACCCAGTACTTC; CDR3: CSVAFETQYF
D: .; V: TRBV2; size: .; J: TRBJ1-2; DNA: TGTGCCAGCAGAGCGACAGTCGACTATGGCTACACCTTC; CDR3: CASRATVDYGYTF
D: TRBD1; V: TRBV10-3; size: .; J: TRBJ1-5; DNA: TGTGCCATCAGTGGCGACGGACAGGGGCCCCAGCATTTT; CDR3: CAISGDGQGPQHF
D: .; V: TRBV6-1; size: .; J: TRBJ2-4; DNA: TGTGCCAGCAGGTCCGGGATAACCAAAAACATTCAGTACTTC; CDR3: CASRSGITKNIQYF
D: TRBD1; V: TRBV7-9; size: .; J: TRBJ1-2; DNA: TGTGCCAGCAGCCCCCGGACAGGGGCTAACTATGGCTACACCTTC; CDR3: CASSPRTGANYGYTF
D: .; V: TRBV7-9; size: .; J: TRBJ1-1; DNA: TGTGCCAGCACCGTAGTTGGGGGGACTACTGAAGCTTTCTTT; CDR3: CASTVVGGTTEAFF
D: .; V: TRBV7-2; size: once; J: TRBJ2-2; DNA: TGTGCCAGCAGGGAAGCAGGCCGGGGGAGGACCGGGGAGCTGTTTTTT; CDR3: CASREAGRGRTGELFF
D: .; V: TRBV9; size: once; J: TRBJ1-3; DNA: TGTGCCAGCACCAGCTCTGGAAACACCATATATTTT; CDR3: CASTSSGNTIYF